Each of the 15 T cell receptor beta chains below was sequenced from the same sample in a study of T cell changes during pregnancy in multiple sclerosis (dated by TCRdb to about 2019). The library relied on the immunoSEQ multiplex PCR assay. Entries here come from immuneACCESS through TCRdb and include only in-frame sequences with V and J called. Some clones fail to appear in such tables; in the studies checked, an unresolved V gene covers under half of the shortfall, and the cause of the remainder is unknown. The sample data list 100,000 or so clones, and about 94% of these were observed just once. The leading ten clones occupy approximately 0.97% of the sample. Sequencing was performed on peripheral blood, taken before pregnancy. The receptors come from a female donor with multiple sclerosis, enrolled in a pregnancy study.

CDR3 bases: TGTGCCAGCATCCGGACAGCTATGAACACTGAAGCTTTCTTT. Protein: CASIRTAMNTEAFF. The chain joins TRBV27 to TRBJ1-1, with D tentatively TRBD1 (6 bases). The ends were cut back, 7 bases at V and 0 bases at J, with 12 bases in the middle. CDR1 and CDR2 (germline): MNHEY, SMNVEV (reference sequence). The CDR3 has 14 residues.

The chain combines TRBV5-1 with TRBJ2-3; possibly TRBD2 for D (5 bases). CDR1 and CDR2 (germline): SGHRS, YFSETQ. CDR3 length: 17 residues. The germline V and J ends were trimmed by 4 bases and 0 bases, with 18 bases remaining between them. The CDR3 protein is CASSPRGRAISTDTQYF. The CDR3 DNA reads TGCGCCAGCAGCCCCCGAGGGCGGGCCATTAGCACAGATACGCAGTATTTT.

In regard to this clone: The junction does not match germline at one end; this may be a read error. The chain employs TRBV7-8 and TRBJ2-7; 12 positions agree with TRBD1. The germline gives CDR1 SGHVS, CDR2 FQNEAQ. The CDR3 length is 15 residues. For the CDR3, the DNA is TGTGCCAGCAGATTAGGGACAGGGGGCGGCTACGAGCAGTACTTC. Translating it yields CASRLGTGGGYEQYF. The variable domain in full, with the rest retrieved from reference TRBV7-8 and TRBJ2-7, is GAGVSQSPRYKVAKRGQDVALRCDPISGHVSLFWYQQALGQGPEFLTYFQNEAQLDKSGLPSDRFFAERPEGSVSTLKIQRTQQEDSAVYLCASRLGTGGGYEQYFGPGTRLTVT.

This chain uses TRBV19 with TRBJ2-7; 10 nucleotides align to TRBD2. The CDR3 totals 14 residues. Germline V CDR1 and CDR2: LNHDA, SQIVND (reference sequence). Trimming at V came to 5 bases and at J to 4 bases, leaving 5 bases not matched to a gene. The CDR3 DNA is TGTGCCAGTAGTGCAGGACTAGCGGTGTACGAGCAGTACTTC. Amino acid sequence: CASSAGLAVYEQYF.

The chain has TRBV11-2 and TRBJ2-5; a weak D match, TRBD2 (6 bases). Germline CDR1 and CDR2: SGHAT and FQNNGV. The V and J ends lost 5 bases and 4 bases respectively, with 11 bases between them. The CDR3 has 13 residues. CDR3 DNA sequence: TGTGCCAGCAGCCGGGGGAATCGAGAGACCCAGTACTTC. Its protein product is CASSRGNRETQYF.

The chain employs TRBV30 and TRBJ1-1; 7 positions match TRBD1. V dropped 5 bases and J dropped 3; count of bases not matched to a gene: 12. The CDR3 totals 15 residues. In germline, CDR1 is GTSNPN, CDR2 SVGIG (reference sequence). As DNA, the CDR3 is TGTGCCTGGCAGTTGCCCAGGGGGAGCGACACTGAAGCTTTCTTT. This gives the protein CAWQLPRGSDTEAFF.

This chain uses TRBV11-2 with TRBJ1-1; no reliable D call. This CDR3 region has 14 residues. The germline gives CDR1 SGHAT, CDR2 FQNNGV. Trimming removed 5 bases at V and 7 bases at J, with 17 bases between. The DNA for the CDR3 is TGTGCCAGCAGCCCACCATCGGACTGGGATGAAGCTTTCTTT. This translates into CASSPPSDWDEAFF.

The chain joins TRBV6-1 to TRBJ2-3; TRBD2 matches 12 bases. V was clipped by 4 bases and J by 3 bases; unmatched bases: 5. This CDR3 spans 16 amino acids. Germline values: CDR1 MNHNS, CDR2 SASEGT. The CDR3 spells CASSVGTSGRTDTQYF. In DNA, the CDR3 is TGTGCCAGCAGTGTCGGGACTAGCGGGCGTACAGATACGCAGTATTTT.

The chain uses TRBV5-1 and TRBJ2-7, with TRBD1 matching 10 bases. Germline CDR1 SGHRS, CDR2 YFSETQ. V lost 3 bases, J lost 2 bases, and 8 bases stayed unmatched. The CDR3 loop spans 16 amino acids. This CDR3 reads CASSWDPGTGAYEQYF. The CDR3 coding sequence is TGCGCCAGCAGCTGGGACCCCGGGACAGGGGCCTACGAGCAGTACTTC.

This clone was seen just once. The V gene is TRBV11-3, the J gene TRBJ2-3, with TRBD2 matching over 7 bases. CDR1 and CDR2 from the germline V gene are SGHNT and YENEEA. The trim removed 8 bases at V and 0 bases at J, leaving 8 bases unmatched. The length of the CDR3 is 15 residues. The CDR3 sequence is CASGLNSGSTDTQYF. CDR3 DNA: TGTGCCAGCGGGTTGAATAGCGGGAGCACAGATACGCAGTATTTT.

Comment on this clone: The junction departs from germline at one end; a sequencing error may be responsible. This chain links TRBV4-1 with TRBJ1-1, with TRBD1 matching over 7 bases. The CDR3 consists of 14 residues. The germline gives CDR1 MGHRA, CDR2 YSYEKL. The CDR3 region is CASSQAGTDTETFF. The CDR3 DNA is TGCGCCAGCAGCCAAGCAGGGACAGACACTGAAACTTTCTTT.

Comments on this clone: In the same sample, other DNA sequences code for this CDR3. The chain uses TRBV7-9 and TRBJ2-5, with D perhaps matching TRBD1 (6 bases). The V end was cut by 0 bases, the J end by 2 bases, with 7 bases between. The CDR3 has 14 amino acids. Germline values: CDR1 SEHNR, CDR2 FQNEAQ (reference sequence). The CDR3 region has the DNA TGTGCCAGCAGCTTAGCCGGGACACAAGAGACCCAGTACTTC. As protein: CASSLAGTQETQYF.

The chain uses TRBV25-1 and TRBJ2-7; 7 bases align to TRBD1. Trimming took 3 bases from V and 6 from J; bases not matched to a gene: 2. The germline V gene encodes CDR1 MGHDK and CDR2 SYGVNS. This CDR3 region has 12 residues. CDR3 region: CASSETGLEQYF. DNA of the CDR3: TGTGCCAGCAGTGAGACAGGGCTCGAGCAGTACTTC.

CDR3 coding DNA: TGCGCCAGCAGCCAAGCGCCGGGACAGCCGAACACTGAAGCTTTCTTT. It yields the protein CASSQAPGQPNTEAFF. The chain links TRBV4-1 to TRBJ1-1; the match to TRBD1 covers 7 bases. Looked up from germline, CDR1 is MGHRA and CDR2 is YSYEKL. Germline trimming cut 1 base from V and 1 base from J; bases unmatched to any gene: 6. The CDR3 loop spans 16 amino acids.

V gene TRBV15 combines with J gene TRBJ1-4; 7 bases align to TRBD1. Germline CDR1 and CDR2: LNHNV and YYDKDF (reference sequence). V lost 4 bases and J lost 5; bases outside the gene matches: 7. The CDR3 length is 15 residues. CDR3 in amino acids: CATSTSTGLNEKLFF. The CDR3 DNA follows: TGTGCCACCAGCACCTCGACAGGGTTAAATGAAAAACTGTTTTTT.